This TCR beta chain was captured by sequencing in a study of blood T cell repertoires in COVID-19. On the study more broadly: Italy, Spain and the United States were the sources of the convalescent and acute COVID-19 samples. PBMCs, B-cell-depleted T cells, or T cells were the source of the cDNA or gDNA that made up the material.

Original methodology: Estimation of nucleated cell counts was performed using reference gene primer amplification. Some clones are missing from TCRdb's copy, which holds only in-frame ones; the method was immunoSEQ multiplex PCR. V and J calls and clone size are given by that table; D and trimming were obtained from the DNA. The sample consists of a few hundred thousand clones, around 85% of them appearing once. This clonotype was obtained from a human donor in a cohort sampled during active COVID-19. The material sequenced was peripheral blood.

CDR3 amino acids: CASSSTLAGGPNTDTQYF. The CDR3 bases are TGCGCCAGCAGCTCGACACTAGCGGGGGGGCCGAACACAGATACGCAGTATTTT. The chain joins TRBV5-1 to TRBJ2-3, with 13 bases lining up with TRBD2. There are 18 residues in the CDR3. Losses at the gene ends were 3 bases for V and 2 bases for J; bases not matched to a gene: 9. CDR1 is SGHRS, CDR2 YFSETQ, per germline.